These 7 T cell receptor beta chains were sequenced from one sample in a study of molecular identifiers for immune sequencing clone quantification. MiXCR, run by TCRdb on the PCR reads, gives a single entry per CDR3 protein. The table includes 490,000 or so distinct CDR3 sequences, 20% to 25% detected once. Material: naive CD8+ T cells from blood, with Jurkat cell RNA spiked in. Specified subset: FACS-sorted CD8+CD4-CCR7+CD45RA+ naive T cells. Receptors originate from a human donor in good health. Some libraries in this study had Jurkat cell RNA spiked in.

At least ten counts were recorded for this clonotype. The chain joins TRBV7-6 to TRBJ2-4; D is unclear. CDR1 and CDR2 from the germline V gene are SGHVS and FNYEAQ. The CDR3 runs to 13 residues. With 4 bases removed from V and 7 bases from J, the gap between germline ends came to 11 bases. The CDR3 bases are TGTGCCAGCAGCTCAGATAATCTGAACATTCAGTACTTC. This translates into CASSSDNLNIQYF.

To note about this clonotype: A much more abundant neighbour one base away suggests this may be a read error. The J gene is TRBJ1-5, the V gene TRBV6-5; no definite D call. The DNA end lines up better with TRBJ2-3; the J call may be wrong. Germline V CDR1 and CDR2: MNHEY, SVGAGI. The CDR3 consists of 13 residues. DNA of the CDR3: TGTGCCAGCAGTTACTCGACCAATCAGCCCCAGTATTTT. Its translation: CASSYSTNQPQYF.

This clonotype was seen repeatedly, ten times or more. The chain employs TRBV30 and TRBJ1-6; 9 bases align to TRBD1. Per germline, CDR1 GTSNPN and CDR2 SVGIG (reference sequence). The CDR3 contains 15 residues. After removal of 8 bases from V and 10 bases from J, the junction contained 15 bases not matched to a gene. In nucleotides, the CDR3 is TGTGCCACCCCCGGGACAGGGACTTTTGGATCACCCCTCCACTTT. Translation: CATPGTGTFGSPLHF.

This clonotype was seen more than once but under ten times. The chain employs TRBV6-2 or TRBV6-3 and TRBJ2-3, with D possibly matching TRBD2 (5 bases). Germline CDR1 and CDR2: MNHEY and SVGEGT. The V and J ends lost 4 bases and 5 bases respectively, with 10 bases between them. There are 13 residues in the CDR3. CDR3 protein: CASSSRERDTQYF. DNA for the CDR3: TGTGCCAGCAGTTCGAGGGAACGAGATACGCAGTATTTT.

As to this clonotype: Mismatch with germline at one junction end may stem from a read error. The chain couples TRBV4-3 to TRBJ2-2; tentatively, D is TRBD2 (5 bases). The germline gives CDR1 LGHNA, CDR2 YSLEER. This CDR3 spans 14 amino acids. The CDR3 DNA reads as TGCGCCAGCAGCCAAGATCGAGGGTTCGGGGAGCCGTTTTTT. Encoded protein: CASSQDRGFGEPFF.

This clonotype was detected ten times or more. V usage is TRBV2 and J usage is TRBJ2-3, with TRBD2 identical over 7 bases. In germline, CDR1 is SNHLY, CDR2 FYNNEI. J lost 5 bases, V lost 3 bases, and 8 bases had no gene match. There are 15 residues in the CDR3. CDR3 bases: TGTGCCAGCAGTGAGGGGAGGGCGGGCCTAGATACGCAGTATTTT. Residues: CASSEGRAGLDTQYF.

This clonotype was found once. The J gene is TRBJ1-4, the V gene TRBV6-6, with D uncertain. CDR3 length equals 12 residues. V lost 8 bases to trimming and J lost 3 bases, with 7 bases between them. Germline-derived CDR1 and CDR2 are MNHNY and SVGAGI (reference sequence). CDR3 loop: CASGPSNEKLFF. Written as DNA, the CDR3 is TGTGCCAGCGGCCCATCTAATGAAAAACTGTTTTTT.